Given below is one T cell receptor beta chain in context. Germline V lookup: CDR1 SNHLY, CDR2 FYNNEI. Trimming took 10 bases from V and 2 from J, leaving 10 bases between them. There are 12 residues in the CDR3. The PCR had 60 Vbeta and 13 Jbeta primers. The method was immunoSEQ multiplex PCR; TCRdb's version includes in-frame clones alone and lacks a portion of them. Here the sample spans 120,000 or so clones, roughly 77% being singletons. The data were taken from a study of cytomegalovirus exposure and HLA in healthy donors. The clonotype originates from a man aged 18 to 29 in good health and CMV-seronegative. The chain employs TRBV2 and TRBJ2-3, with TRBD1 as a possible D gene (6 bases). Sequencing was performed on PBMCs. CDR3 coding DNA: TGTGCCACCCGACAGGCCACAGATACGCAGTATTTT. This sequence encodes CATRQATDTQYF.